Shown below are 29 T cell receptor beta chains from a single sample sequenced in a study of chemoradiotherapy in HPV16-positive cancers. TCRdb keeps only in-frame clones here, not all; method: immunoSEQ multiplex PCR. The table includes tens of thousands of clones, about 91% detected once. The sequencing here drew on blood, taken from a patient who underwent chemoradiotherapy. Receptors originate from a human donor with HPV-associated anogenital cancer.

This chain links TRBV6-1 with TRBJ2-7; perhaps TRBD2 as D (6 bases). With 6 bases removed from V and 3 bases from J, the gap between germline ends came to 6 bases. CDR3 length: 11 amino acids. The germline gives CDR1 MNHNS, CDR2 SASEGT. The chain's CDR3 is CASRGGYEQYF. As DNA, the CDR3 is TGTGCCAGCAGGGGGGGCTACGAGCAGTACTTC.

The CDR3 is CATSRDLGTADYGYTF. The CDR3 DNA follows: TGTGCCACCAGCAGAGATCTGGGGACCGCAGACTATGGCTACACCTTC. This chain joins TRBV15 and TRBJ1-2; possible D gene TRBD1, 5 bases. The CDR3 runs to 16 residues. Per germline, CDR1 LNHNV and CDR2 YYDKDF (reference sequence). Trimming cost V 0 bases and J 3 bases, with 14 bases left between them.

CDR3 sequence reads: CAWAWMNTEAFF. The CDR3 coding sequence is TGTGCCTGGGCATGGATGAACACTGAAGCTTTCTTT. The chain recombines TRBV30 with TRBJ1-1; D call uncertain. CDR1 is GTSNPN and CDR2 is SVGIG in the germline V gene (reference sequence). This CDR3 is 12 amino acids long. V shed 5 bases and J shed 0 bases, with 7 bases lying between them.

The chain employs TRBV2 and TRBJ2-7; maybe TRBD2 (5 bases). Between the trimmed V and J ends, which lost 11 bases and 8 bases, there was a span of 10 bases. From germline, CDR1 is SNHLY and CDR2 FYNNEI. The CDR3 contains 9 residues. The DNA for the CDR3 is TGTGCCGCCCTAGCCAAGCAGTACTTC. This codes for CAALAKQYF. Together with reference TRBV2 and TRBJ2-7, the CDR3 gives the full variable domain: EPEVTQTPSHQVTQMGQEVILRCVPISNHLYFYWYRQILGQKVEFLVSFYNNEISEKSEIFDDQFSVERPDGSNFTLKIRSTKLEDSAMYFCAALAKQYFGPGTRLTVT.

The rearrangement joins TRBV6-5 to TRBJ1-3; D gene unclear. This CDR3 comprises 14 residues. Germline-derived CDR1 and CDR2 are MNHEY and SVGAGI. Trimming pared 0 bases from V and 1 base from J, leaving 4 bases between. The CDR3 coding sequence is TGTGCCAGCAGTTACTCGGGGTCTGGAAACACCATATATTTT. Translation: CASSYSGSGNTIYF.

The chain is built from TRBV2 and TRBJ2-7, with D possibly being TRBD1 or TRBD2 (6 bases each). Germline CDR1 is SNHLY and CDR2 is FYNNEI. The CDR3 consists of 12 residues. Trimming shortened V by 4 bases and J by 5 bases, and 9 bases separated the two germline ends. CDR3 in amino acids: CASSGGANEQYF. CDR3 DNA sequence: TGTGCCAGCAGTGGGGGGGCCAACGAGCAGTACTTC. The entire variable domain, with the rest obtained from reference TRBV2 and TRBJ2-7, is as follows: EPEVTQTPSHQVTQMGQEVILRCVPISNHLYFYWYRQILGQKVEFLVSFYNNEISEKSEIFDDQFSVERPDGSNFTLKIRSTKLEDSAMYFCASSGGANEQYFGPGTRLTVT.

This clone is a singleton in its sample. This chain uses TRBV7-8 with TRBJ2-5; 7 bases map to TRBD2. The CDR3 extends over 15 amino acids. In germline, CDR1 is SGHVS, CDR2 FQNEAQ. The J segment lost 3 bases and the V segment lost 0 bases, leaving 4 bases of the junction unmatched. In DNA form, the CDR3 reads TGTGCCAGCAGCTTAGCCCTCGGACTAGAAGAGACCCAGTACTTC. Its protein is CASSLALGLEETQYF.

This chain uses TRBV5-8 with TRBJ2-7; D not certain. Trimming stripped 0 bases from V and 5 bases from J, with 9 bases between. Germline-derived CDR1 and CDR2 are SGHTS and YDEGEE. The CDR3 totals 13 residues. The CDR3 DNA reads as TGTGCCAGCAGCTTGGCGGCAAGCGACGAGCAGTACTTC. Protein product: CASSLAASDEQYF.

The rearrangement uses TRBV5-5 and TRBJ1-1, with D maybe TRBD1 (6 bases). V shed 7 bases and J shed 1 base, with 11 bases lying between them. In germline, CDR1 is SGHKS, CDR2 YYEKEE (reference sequence). The CDR3 is made up of 13 amino acids. The CDR3 loop reads CASSGATNTEAFF. The CDR3 DNA reads TGTGCCAGCTCGGGGGCCACGAACACTGAAGCTTTCTTT.

This clone has only a few counts. The V gene is TRBV7-3, the J gene TRBJ2-2; D assignment may be TRBD1 or TRBD2 (6 bases each). With 5 bases removed from V and 4 bases from J, the gap between germline ends came to 11 bases. The CDR3 is 14 amino acids. Germline lookup yields CDR1 SGHTA and CDR2 FQGTGA. This CDR3 reads CASSPGGGTGELFF. In nucleotides, the CDR3 is TGTGCCAGCAGCCCCGGAGGGGGCACCGGGGAGCTGTTTTTT.

This clone was seen a handful of times. The chain links TRBV28 to TRBJ2-1, with D maybe TRBD2 (8 bases). Between the trimmed V and J ends, which lost 6 bases and 3 bases, there was a span of 18 bases. The CDR3 length is 16 residues. From germline, CDR1 is MDHEN and CDR2 SYDVKM. The DNA for the CDR3 is TGTGCCAGCAGACCCCTTAGCGGGACAGACTACAATGAGCAGTTCTTC. Protein: CASRPLSGTDYNEQFF.

The chain recombines TRBV19 with TRBJ2-2; D assignment may be TRBD1 or TRBD2 (6 bases each). V lost 3 bases to trimming and J lost 7 bases, with 12 bases between them. Germline loops: CDR1 LNHDA, CDR2 SQIVND (reference sequence). The CDR3 extends over 14 amino acids. The CDR3 here is CASSMGAGFGELFF. In nucleotides, the CDR3 is TGTGCCAGTAGTATGGGGGCGGGGTTCGGGGAGCTGTTTTTT.

This sequence joins TRBV15 and TRBJ2-7; the D is unclear. Trimming pared 1 base from V and 1 base from J, leaving 8 bases between. Germline-derived CDR1 and CDR2 are LNHNV and YYDKDF (reference sequence). There are 14 residues in the CDR3. CDR3 DNA sequence: TGTGCCACCAGCAGAGCGACAAAATCCTACGAGCAGTACTTC. It codes for CATSRATKSYEQYF.

In its sample, this clone was seen a few times. The rearrangement joins TRBV27 to TRBJ2-1; TRBD2 aligns across 8 bases. Per the germline V gene, CDR1 is MNHEY and CDR2 is SMNVEV (reference sequence). This CDR3 is built from 15 residues. With V trimmed by 7 bases and J by 4 bases, 9 bases remained unmatched. The CDR3 reads CASNLLPGGYNEQFF. The CDR3 bases are TGTGCCAGCAATCTTCTACCGGGAGGGTACAATGAGCAGTTCTTC.

The V gene is TRBV19, the J gene TRBJ1-5, with no clear D. CDR1 LNHDA and CDR2 SQIVND come from the germline V gene (reference sequence). This CDR3 spans 13 amino acids. V lost 0 bases and J lost 6, with 6 bases in between. CDR3 loop: CASSIEKSQPQHF. In DNA, the CDR3 is TGTGCCAGTAGTATAGAGAAGAGTCAGCCCCAGCATTTT.

The chain joins TRBV11-2 to TRBJ1-1, with TRBD1 identical over 9 bases. CDR1 is SGHAT and CDR2 is FQNNGV in the germline V gene. The CDR3 sequence is 15 residues long. Germline trimming cut 5 bases from V and 3 bases from J; bases unmatched to any gene: 7. CDR3 sequence (DNA): TGTGCCAGCAGCCCGGGAACAGGGGGCCACACTGAAGCTTTCTTT. Translation: CASSPGTGGHTEAFF.

This rearrangement joins TRBV30 to TRBJ2-1; weak D call: TRBD2 (6 bases). Between the trimmed V and J ends, which lost 1 base and 4 bases, there was a span of 11 bases. Germline V lookup: CDR1 GTSNPN, CDR2 SVGIG (reference sequence). CDR3 size: 14 residues. CDR3 DNA: TGTGCCTGGAGTGCGCGGGCGGGGTACAATGAGCAGTTCTTC. Translating gives CAWSARAGYNEQFF.

The rearrangement uses TRBV27 and TRBJ2-1; the D gene could be TRBD1 or TRBD2 (5 bases each). The V and J ends lost 1 base and 4 bases respectively, with 17 bases between them. The CDR3 runs to 17 residues. Germline V gives CDR1 MNHEY, CDR2 SMNVEV (reference sequence). CDR3 residues: CASSLLLGRGPYNEQFF. In DNA, the CDR3 is TGTGCCAGCAGTTTATTACTAGGAAGGGGCCCTTACAATGAGCAGTTCTTC.

The chain has TRBV6-1 and TRBJ1-1; TRBD1 matches 7 bases. The CDR3 has 12 amino acids. Unmatched junction bases numbered 6, after V lost 3 bases and J lost 11 bases. Germline V gene sequence: CDR1 MNHNS, CDR2 SASEGT. The CDR3 here is CASSESGGGAFF. The CDR3 DNA is TGTGCCAGCAGTGAGTCAGGGGGTGGTGCTTTCTTT.

The CDR3 here is CASSLESDRGIHGYTF. The CDR3, as DNA: TGCGCCAGCAGCTTGGAGTCTGACCGGGGTATCCATGGCTACACCTTC. The genes are TRBV5-1 and TRBJ1-2; no reliable D call. Trimming stripped 0 bases from V and 6 bases from J, with 18 bases between. Germline CDR1 and CDR2: SGHRS and YFSETQ. The CDR3 loop spans 16 amino acids.

This rearrangement joins TRBV21-1 to TRBJ2-3; TRBD2 is taken as the D call from the table, unchecked against the DNA. TRBV21-1 is reported as a pseudogene. The CDR3 consists of 17 residues. The CDR3 DNA reads as TGTGCCAGCAGCCTCGACTCGAGCGGGGGGGCAGAAGATACGCAGTATTTT. Translating gives CASSLDSSGGAEDTQYF.

The rearrangement joins TRBV7-9 to TRBJ1-1; D is unclear. V was pared by 5 bases and J by 2 bases, with 6 bases between. The CDR3 is 12 residues long. Per the germline V gene, CDR1 is SEHNR and CDR2 is FQNEAQ (reference sequence). The CDR3 DNA is TGTGCCAGCAGCGAACGCAACACTGAAGCTTTCTTT. This sequence encodes CASSERNTEAFF.

The rearrangement joins TRBV10-3 to TRBJ1-3, with D perhaps TRBD1 (5 bases). Germline V CDR1 and CDR2: ENHRY, SYGVKD. The CDR3 runs 15 residues. V lost 4 bases and J lost 5, with 15 bases in between. CDR3 residues: CAISGRAKGRNTIYF. The CDR3, as DNA: TGTGCCATCAGTGGCCGGGCCAAGGGGAGAAACACCATATATTTT.

Here the CDR3 reads CASRSLRGRNNSPLHF. CDR3 nucleotide sequence: TGTGCCAGCAGAAGTTTGAGGGGCAGAAATAATTCACCCCTCCACTTT. The genes are TRBV11-2 and TRBJ1-6; D is possibly TRBD1 (5 bases). The germline CDR1 and CDR2 sequences are SGHAT and FQNNGV. The CDR3 runs to 16 residues. Trimming removed 6 bases from V and 5 bases from J, with 17 bases in between.

This rearrangement joins TRBV7-2 to TRBJ2-7; 9 positions agree with TRBD1. Germline CDR1 and CDR2: SGHTA and FQGNSA. The trim removed 5 bases at V and 6 bases at J, leaving 11 bases unmatched. CDR3 length: 15 amino acids. The CDR3 spells CASSPPGTGYFEQYF. DNA of the CDR3: TGTGCCAGCAGCCCCCCCGGGACAGGGTATTTCGAGCAGTACTTC.

The chain carries TRBV5-4 and TRBJ1-2; 9 bases fit TRBD1. Germline trimming cut 4 bases from V and 11 bases from J; bases unmatched to any gene: 6. Germline CDR1 SGHNT, CDR2 YYREEE (reference sequence). This CDR3 contains 12 residues. CDR3: CASSRGQGDYTF. CDR3 nucleotides: TGTGCCAGCAGCCGGGGACAGGGAGATTACACCTTC.

This sequence joins TRBV6-6 and TRBJ2-7; 7 bases are a match to TRBD1. Germline CDR1 is MNHNY and CDR2 is SVGAGI (reference sequence). This CDR3 is 16 amino acids long. J was trimmed by 3 bases and V by 0 bases; bases with no gene match: 8. For the CDR3, the DNA is TGTGCCAGCAGTTACTCCTGGACAGGTGAAAACTACGAGCAGTACTTC. It encodes CASSYSWTGENYEQYF.

Here the CDR3 DNA reads TGTGCCAGCAGCTTGAGAGAGACAGATACGCAGTATTTT. It specifies CASSLRETDTQYF. J is TRBJ2-3 and V is TRBV7-3; D remains unclear. V was pared by 3 bases and J by 3 bases, with 7 bases between. The CDR3 has 13 amino acids. Looked up from germline, CDR1 is SGHTA and CDR2 is FQGTGA.

This chain connects TRBV2 to TRBJ1-5, with D unresolved. The CDR3 is 14 residues long. Trimming stripped 2 bases from V and 0 bases from J, with 5 bases between. Germline values: CDR1 SNHLY, CDR2 FYNNEI. The CDR3 region is CASSEINSNQPQHF. DNA of the CDR3: TGTGCCAGCAGTGAAATCAATAGCAATCAGCCCCAGCATTTT.